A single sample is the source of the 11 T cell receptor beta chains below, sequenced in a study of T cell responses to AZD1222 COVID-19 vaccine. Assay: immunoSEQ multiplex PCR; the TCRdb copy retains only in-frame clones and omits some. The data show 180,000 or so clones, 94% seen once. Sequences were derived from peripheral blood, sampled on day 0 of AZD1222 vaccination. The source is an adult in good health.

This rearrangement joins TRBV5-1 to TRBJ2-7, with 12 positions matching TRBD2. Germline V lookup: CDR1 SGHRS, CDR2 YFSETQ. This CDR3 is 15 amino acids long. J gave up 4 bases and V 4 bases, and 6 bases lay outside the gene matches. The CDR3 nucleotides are TGCGCCAGCAGCCGACTAGCGGGAGCTTGGTACGAGCAGTACTTC. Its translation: CASSRLAGAWYEQYF.

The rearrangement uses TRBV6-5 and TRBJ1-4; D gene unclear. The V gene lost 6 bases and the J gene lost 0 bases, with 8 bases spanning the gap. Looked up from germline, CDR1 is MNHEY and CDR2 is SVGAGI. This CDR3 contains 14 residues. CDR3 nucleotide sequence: TGTGCCAGCAGCGATGTTGCAACTAATGAAAAACTGTTTTTT. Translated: CASSDVATNEKLFF.

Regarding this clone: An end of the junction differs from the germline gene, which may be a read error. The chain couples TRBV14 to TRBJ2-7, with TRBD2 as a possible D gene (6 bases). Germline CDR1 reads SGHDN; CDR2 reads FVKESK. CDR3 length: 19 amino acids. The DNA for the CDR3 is TGTGCCAGCAGCCAAGGATTGGGGGGTACAAGGCATTACGGCTACGAGCAGTATTTC. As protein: CASSQGLGGTRHYGYEQYF.

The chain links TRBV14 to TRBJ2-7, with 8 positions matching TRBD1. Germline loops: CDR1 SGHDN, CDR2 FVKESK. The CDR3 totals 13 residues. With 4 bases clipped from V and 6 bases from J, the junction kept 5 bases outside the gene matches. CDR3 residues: CASSPDRASEQYF. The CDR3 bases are TGTGCCAGCAGCCCGGACAGGGCCAGCGAGCAGTACTTC.

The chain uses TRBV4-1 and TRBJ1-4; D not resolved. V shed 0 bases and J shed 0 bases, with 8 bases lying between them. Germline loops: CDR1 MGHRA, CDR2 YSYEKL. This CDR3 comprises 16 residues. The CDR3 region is CASSQDRPTTNEKLFF. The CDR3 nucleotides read TGCGCCAGCAGCCAAGATAGGCCCACAACTAATGAAAAACTGTTTTTT.

The CDR3 protein is CASSLAGGPNEQFF. The CDR3 DNA is TGTGCCAGCAGCTTAGCGGGAGGGCCGAATGAGCAGTTCTTC. The genes are TRBV5-4 and TRBJ2-1, with 10 positions matching TRBD2. Trimming at V came to 2 bases and at J to 7 bases, leaving 3 bases not matched to a gene. The CDR3 is 14 amino acids. Germline lookup yields CDR1 SGHNT and CDR2 YYREEE (reference sequence).

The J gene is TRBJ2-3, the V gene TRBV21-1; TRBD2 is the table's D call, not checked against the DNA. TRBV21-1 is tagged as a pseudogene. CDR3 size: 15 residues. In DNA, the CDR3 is TGTGCCAGCAGCTATGAGGCTAGCGGCACAGATACGCAGTATTTT. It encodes CASSYEASGTDTQYF.

CDR3 region: CASSEGARSQPQHF. The DNA for the CDR3 is TGTGCCAGCAGTGAAGGGGCGAGAAGTCAGCCCCAGCATTTT. The genes are TRBV2 and TRBJ1-5, with D unclear. CDR1 is SNHLY, CDR2 FYNNEI, per germline. The CDR3 runs 14 residues. The V end lost 1 base, the J end lost 6 bases, and 10 bases lay between the germline ends.

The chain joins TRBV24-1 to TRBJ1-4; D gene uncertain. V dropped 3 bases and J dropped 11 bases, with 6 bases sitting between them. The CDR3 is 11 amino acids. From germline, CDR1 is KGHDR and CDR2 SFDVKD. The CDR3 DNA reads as TGTGCCACCAGTGATGAAGGGAAACTGTTTTTT. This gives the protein CATSDEGKLFF.

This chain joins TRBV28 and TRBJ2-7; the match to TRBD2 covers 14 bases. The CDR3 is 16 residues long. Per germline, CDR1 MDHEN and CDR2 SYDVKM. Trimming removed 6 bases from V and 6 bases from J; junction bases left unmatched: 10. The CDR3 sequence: CASSIQTSGRAVEQYF. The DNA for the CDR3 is TGTGCCAGCAGCATACAGACTAGCGGGAGGGCCGTCGAGCAGTACTTC.

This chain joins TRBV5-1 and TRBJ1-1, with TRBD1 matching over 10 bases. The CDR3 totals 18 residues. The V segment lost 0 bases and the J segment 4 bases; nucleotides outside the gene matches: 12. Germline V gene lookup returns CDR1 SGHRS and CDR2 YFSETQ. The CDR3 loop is CASSLATKVGQGSTEAFF. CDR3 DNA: TGCGCCAGCAGCTTGGCCACGAAGGTGGGACAGGGGTCCACTGAAGCTTTCTTT.